This TCR beta chain emerged from a study of spatial heterogeneity in lung cancer (dated by TCRdb to about 2019). About the study as a whole: More beta-chain than alpha-chain transcripts were consistently detected, likely reflecting higher beta-chain transcript abundance. Nonsynonymous mutation counts, determined by whole-exome sequencing of tumor tissue, were related to TCR repertoire features. In the raw uncorrected reads, each unique combination of TCR and UMI appeared more than ten times on average. In non-small cell lung cancer, the study made a quantitative comparison of TCR alpha and beta repertoires among multiple tumor regions, matched nontumor lung and blood. Both alpha and beta chains were TCR-sequenced in samples taken at surgery, namely 220 tumor regions, roughly 64 matched nontumor lung samples and around 53 PBMC samples. Summary of the overall study and its limitations: Ubiquitous expanded tumor TCRs were detected in blood more often at tumor resection than at routine follow-up. Confirming at a functional level the hypothesis that regional TCRs recognize regional mutations was considered to require additional single-cell paired TCR alpha and beta sequencing.

The time point tag for this specimen amounts to: sample taken at primary tumor resection. Without any cell sorting, TCR sequencing was performed on whole RNA extracted either from tumor and nontumor lung tissue or from cryopreserved PBMC samples. Samples were obtained from approximately 70 patients with early-stage, untreated non-small cell lung cancer from the lung TRACERx cohort. Only patients with enough RNA available from two or more tumor regions were chosen for TCR sequencing. V and J lose 4 bases and 1 base, and a span of 14 bases separates them. From cysteine to phenylalanine, the CDR3 is 15 amino acids long. The kept DNA is CDR3 alone, 45 bases in frame from the first base. Reading the germline V gene gives CDR1 SGHRS and CDR2 YFSETQ. This clonotype was counted ten times or more. This clone's antigen is unknown. The record has no base qualities; no much larger clone is one base away. Preparation of the library involved 5' RACE. The sequencer listed for this sample is NextSeq 500. In the TCR library protocol, a unique molecular identifier was attached to each TCR cDNA molecule so that PCR and sequencing errors could be corrected. On the authors' methods: Decombinator tools were used for TCR identification, UMI-based error correction and CDR3 extraction. Expanded TCRs were defined as those above a frequency of 2 per 1,000, corresponding to the top 1% of the tumor frequency distribution. Rényi diversity was computed with the R vegan package after subsampling each repertoire 100 times to 5,000 TCRs. CDR3 similarity networks were built from amino acid triplet string-kernel similarity, with CDR3s being connected when pairwise similarity was above 0.82. The raw public reads went through TCRdb reprocessing: fastp at Q25, MiXCR clone calling, in-frame beta chains kept. Rows matching on CDR3 protein sequence are summarized as one entry with the most common DNA and genes. The V and J calls shown here were made by TCRdb, not taken from the authors' results. A total of under 50,000 distinct CDR3 sequences appear in this sample, around 5% of them only once. In total, the top ten clones hold more than 20% of the sample.

The TCR comes from a female donor with early-stage non-small cell lung cancer. In this chain, TRBV5-1 is recombined with TRBJ2-5; the D gene is tentatively TRBD1 or TRBD2, each matching 5 bases. The specimen comprised PBMCs, sampled at surgery. The sequenced DNA: TGCGCCAGCAGCCCCCGGGGCGCGGGCCAAGAGACCCAGTACTTC. It codes for CASSPRGAGQETQYF.